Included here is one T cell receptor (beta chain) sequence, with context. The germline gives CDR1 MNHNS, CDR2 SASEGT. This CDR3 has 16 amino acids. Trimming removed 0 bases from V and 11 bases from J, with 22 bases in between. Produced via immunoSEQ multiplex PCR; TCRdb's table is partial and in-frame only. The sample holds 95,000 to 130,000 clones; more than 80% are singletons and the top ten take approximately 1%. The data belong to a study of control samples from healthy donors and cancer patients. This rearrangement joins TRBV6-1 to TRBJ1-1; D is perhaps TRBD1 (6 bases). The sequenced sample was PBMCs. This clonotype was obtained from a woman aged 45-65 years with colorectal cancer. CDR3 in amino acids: CASSEALGGPGNSAFF. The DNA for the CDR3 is TGTGCCAGCAGTGAAGCGCTTGGGGGCCCGGGGAACTCGGCTTTCTTT.